This TCR beta chain is drawn from a study of CD8 T cells in ankylosing spondylitis. Quantitative molecular-barcoded 5'-RACE generated the TCR beta libraries. TCRdb redid the calling of the 5' RACE reads with MiXCR, one entry per CDR3 protein. Of around 300,000 distinct CDR3 sequences detected, roughly 15% appear once; the ten largest clones hold around 1%. CDR1 MDHEN and CDR2 SYDVKM come from the germline V gene. Trimming removed 3 bases from V and 8 bases from J; junction bases left unmatched: 5. The CDR3 runs to 13 residues. This clonotype has a count of ten or more. The antigen remains undetermined. Regarding the study as a whole: Apparently characteristic of ankylosing spondylitis blood was a TCR beta motif (roughly eight highly homologous variants). Researchers reportedly found disease-linked clones significantly enriched in matched ankylosing spondylitis synovial fluid. Certain motif variants had earlier appeared in reactive arthritis synovial fluid and blood.

The receptor was derived from a male donor with ankylosing spondylitis or in good health (not recorded which). The rearrangement uses TRBV28 and TRBJ1-2; 8 bases match TRBD1. Sequenced sample: blood, either unsorted or a sorted T cell fraction (not recorded which). For the CDR3, the DNA is TGTGCCAGCAGTTTCCGGGACAGGTGGGGCTACACCTTC. Its protein is CASSFRDRWGYTF.